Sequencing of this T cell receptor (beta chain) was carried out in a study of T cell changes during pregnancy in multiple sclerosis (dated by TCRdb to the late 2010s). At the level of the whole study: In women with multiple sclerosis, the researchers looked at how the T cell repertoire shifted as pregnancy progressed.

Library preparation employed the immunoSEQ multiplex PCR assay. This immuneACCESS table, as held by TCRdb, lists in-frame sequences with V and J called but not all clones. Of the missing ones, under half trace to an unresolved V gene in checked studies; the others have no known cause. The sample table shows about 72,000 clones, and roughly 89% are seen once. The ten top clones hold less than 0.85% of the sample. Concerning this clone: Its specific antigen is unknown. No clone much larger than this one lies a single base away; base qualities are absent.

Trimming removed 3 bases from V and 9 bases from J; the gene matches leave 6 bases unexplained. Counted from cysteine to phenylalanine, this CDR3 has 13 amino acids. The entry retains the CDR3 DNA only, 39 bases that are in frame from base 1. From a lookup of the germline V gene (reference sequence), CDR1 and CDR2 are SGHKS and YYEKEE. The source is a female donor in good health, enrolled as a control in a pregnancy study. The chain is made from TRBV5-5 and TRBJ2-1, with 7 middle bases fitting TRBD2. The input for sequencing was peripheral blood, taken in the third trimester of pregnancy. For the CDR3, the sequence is CASSWGGVREQFF. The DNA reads TGTGCCAGCAGCTGGGGGGGGGTGCGTGAGCAGTTCTTC.